Sequencing of this T cell receptor beta chain was carried out in a study of CD8+CD57+ T cells in acquired aplastic anemia. Study as a whole: Average DNA yield from sorted CD4+ and CD8+ cells was around 3.2 ug. CD4+ cells from healthy donors averaged about 10 million reads. Study-level results: Patients and controls turned out to have approximately 29 CD8+ CDR3 sequences in common. Between patients and controls, CD8+ Simpson's diversity did not vary significantly.

CDR1 is SGHVS, CDR2 FNYEAQ, per germline. The CDR3 has 13 residues. V was pared by 4 bases and J by 5 bases, with 11 bases between. Details on this clonotype: Its antigen remains unknown.

Researchers used genomic DNA as the template to profile TCR beta VDJ and CDR3. TCRdb reanalysed the reads using MiXCR and keeps one entry per CDR3 protein. The sample contains about 170,000 distinct CDR3 sequences, around 45% of which appear only once. V is TRBV7-6 and J is TRBJ2-5, with unresolved D. Specimen: sorted CD4+, CD8+, or CD8+CD57+ T cells (not recorded which) from PBMCs. The receptor was derived from a human donor in good health. The CDR3 DNA reads TGTGCCAGCAGCTCCTCCCTTGGGGAGACCCAGTACTTC. Amino acid sequence: CASSSSLGETQYF.